The 15 T cell receptor beta chains below all came from one sample that was sequenced in a study of blood T cell repertoires in COVID-19 (dated by TCRdb to the early 2020s). Preparation of the library involved the immunoSEQ multiplex PCR assay. Imported from immuneACCESS, the table was reduced by TCRdb to in-frame sequences with V and J called. These copies leave out some clones; in studies compared against another copy, an unresolved V gene accounts for under half, and the cause of the remainder is not known. Within this sample are approximately 27,000 clones, with roughly 80% of them counted one time only. The ten most abundant clones make up around 26% of the sample. The specimen was peripheral blood. The receptors here all came from a human donor in a cohort sampled during active COVID-19.

The CDR3: CASSLAGGTIYF. In nucleotides, the CDR3 is TGTGCCAGCAGCTTGGCTGGCGGCACCATATATTTT. This chain connects TRBV7-2 to TRBJ1-3; D unclear. The ends were cut back, 3 bases at V and 9 bases at J, with 9 bases in the middle. Germline CDR1 is SGHTA and CDR2 is FQGNSA. This CDR3 has 12 amino acids.

V is TRBV7-3 and J is TRBJ2-3; D is possibly TRBD1 (6 bases). Germline V CDR1 and CDR2: SGHTA, FQGTGA. V dropped 5 bases and J dropped 1 base, with 10 bases sitting between them. The CDR3 has 14 amino acids. In nucleotides, the CDR3 is TGTGCCAGCAGCACTCGGACAGGCACAGATACGCAGTATTTT. Residues: CASSTRTGTDTQYF.

This sequence joins TRBV4-1 and TRBJ1-5; D is uncertain. The germline V and J ends were trimmed by 0 bases and 4 bases, with 10 bases remaining between them. This CDR3 has 15 amino acids. CDR1 and CDR2 from the germline V gene are MGHRA and YSYEKL. Here the CDR3 reads CASSQDPGGNQPQHF. DNA of the CDR3: TGCGCCAGCAGCCAAGATCCGGGAGGGAATCAGCCCCAGCATTTT.

The rearrangement joins TRBV4-3 to TRBJ2-2; 10 nucleotides match TRBD2. CDR1 LGHNA and CDR2 YSLEER come from the germline V gene. There are 20 residues in the CDR3. V lost 0 bases and J lost 2; bases outside the gene matches: 12. The CDR3 sequence is CASSQDRLAGVGSNTGELFF. The CDR3 nucleotides read TGCGCCAGCAGCCAAGATCGCCTAGCGGGAGTCGGATCTAACACCGGGGAGCTGTTTTTT.

The chain recombines TRBV28 with TRBJ1-5, with TRBD1 identical over 7 bases. CDR1 and CDR2 from the germline V gene are MDHEN and SYDVKM. The V gene end was trimmed by 10 bases and the J gene end by 6 bases; junction bases not matched to a gene: 9. The CDR3 contains 13 residues. The CDR3 DNA reads as TGTGCCACCGCGCAGGGGGTGGGTCAGCCCCAGCATTTT. Encoded protein: CATAQGVGQPQHF.

This clone appeared a few times. The V call is TRBV6-6, the J call TRBJ1-1; no clear D gene. The CDR3 has 13 amino acids. Germline values: CDR1 MNHNY, CDR2 SVGAGI (reference sequence). The V gene lost 6 bases and the J gene lost 1 base, with 9 bases spanning the gap. For the CDR3, the DNA is TGTGCCAGCAGCCCCTACCAGAACACTGAAGCTTTCTTT. This encodes CASSPYQNTEAFF.

This clone has only a few counts. The chain carries TRBV28 and TRBJ2-7; D perhaps matches TRBD2 (6 bases). The CDR3 length is 15 residues. CDR1 and CDR2 (germline): MDHEN, SYDVKM. V was shortened by 3 bases and J by 4 bases, with 16 bases between the two germline ends. The DNA for the CDR3 is TGTGCCAGCAGTTTTGTGGCAGGGCTAGCGTACGAGCAGTACTTC. Translating it yields CASSFVAGLAYEQYF.

This chain joins TRBV11-2 and TRBJ2-2, with TRBD1 as a possible D gene (6 bases). The germline V gene has CDR1 SGHAT and CDR2 FQNNGV. The CDR3 contains 20 residues. Trimming shortened V by 0 bases and J by 3 bases, and 23 bases separated the two germline ends. The CDR3 DNA reads TGTGCCAGCAGCTTAGAGGCATCAGGGGCCCCTTTCTTTTACACCGGGGAGCTGTTTTTT. This translates into CASSLEASGAPFFYTGELFF.

V is TRBV12-3 or TRBV12-4 and J is TRBJ2-7; D perhaps matches TRBD2 (5 bases). The ends were cut back, 11 bases at V and 0 bases at J, with 11 bases in the middle. There are 12 residues in the CDR3. The CDR3 coding sequence is TGTGCCTCAAAGGCGGGCTCCTACGAGCAGTACTTC. Translating gives CASKAGSYEQYF.

J is TRBJ2-7 and V is TRBV10-3; 15 positions agree with TRBD2. J lost 8 bases, V lost 10 bases, and 6 bases had no gene match. The CDR3 spans 13 residues. Germline assignment: CDR1 ENHRY and CDR2 SYGVKD. CDR3 loop: CATGLAGGPKQYF. As DNA, the CDR3 is TGTGCCACAGGACTAGCGGGAGGGCCCAAGCAGTACTTC.

V gene TRBV5-1 combines with J gene TRBJ2-2; 9 bases fit TRBD2. J gave up 1 base and V 0 bases, and 13 bases lay outside the gene matches. The CDR3 length is 20 residues. CDR1 SGHRS and CDR2 YFSETQ come from the germline V gene. CDR3 sequence (DNA): TGCGCCAGCAGCTTGGCCCGGGGTCTAGCGGGACAAAGGAACACCGGGGAGCTGTTTTTT. Translation: CASSLARGLAGQRNTGELFF.

The rearrangement joins TRBV29-1 to TRBJ2-7, with 7 positions matching TRBD2. The CDR3 loop spans 16 amino acids. With V trimmed by 4 bases and J by 2 bases, 14 bases remained unmatched. From germline, CDR1 is SQVTM and CDR2 ANQGSEA. CDR3 sequence reads: CSVAGGPGPETYEQYF. CDR3 DNA: TGCAGCGTTGCGGGAGGTCCAGGGCCCGAAACCTACGAGCAGTACTTC.

The rearrangement links TRBV9 to TRBJ2-3, with 9 bases aligning to TRBD2. Germline CDR1 reads SGDLS; CDR2 reads YYNGEE. This CDR3 region has 15 residues. The V and J ends lost 3 bases and 2 bases, in that order; junction bases with no gene match: 4. CDR3 loop: CASSALAGVTDTQYF. The CDR3 DNA reads TGTGCCAGCAGCGCCTTAGCGGGAGTCACAGATACGCAGTATTTT.

V gene TRBV27 combines with J gene TRBJ2-7; 8 bases align to TRBD2. Germline values: CDR1 MNHEY, CDR2 SMNVEV (reference sequence). V lost 1 base, J lost 1 base, and 6 bases stayed unmatched. The CDR3 covers 16 residues. The CDR3 reads CASSLFGGAFSYEQYF. CDR3 in DNA: TGTGCCAGCAGTTTATTCGGGGGGGCCTTTTCCTACGAGCAGTACTTC.

The V and J genes are TRBV7-9 and TRBJ1-1; 7 bases align to TRBD1. J gave up 1 base and V 7 bases, and 6 bases lay outside the gene matches. The V gene's germline CDR1 is SEHNR and CDR2 FQNEAQ (reference sequence). The CDR3 is 14 amino acids. The CDR3 DNA sequence: TGTGCCAGCAATCTCGGGACAGCGAACACTGAAGCTTTCTTT. Translation gives CASNLGTANTEAFF.